What follows are 7 T cell receptor beta chains derived from one specimen sequenced in a study of radiation and T cells in renal cell carcinoma. TCRdb's table, derived via immunoSEQ multiplex PCR, lists solely in-frame clones and lacks some. This table holds about 130,000 clones, more than 80% found once. The sample's time point: blood 2 weeks post-SBRT. Treatment in this sample: 15 Gy SBRT to primary tumor, nephrectomy 4 weeks later. The sample in question was blood, obtained from a patient whose treatment included radiotherapy and nephrectomy. The source is a woman aged 60 to 75 with renal cell carcinoma.

CDR3: CASSSQAGTSYGYTF. CDR3 DNA sequence: TGTGCCAGCAGCTCGCAGGCAGGGACCTCCTATGGCTACACCTTC. The chain carries TRBV7-2 and TRBJ1-2, with a possible D match to TRBD1 (5 bases). V lost 4 bases and J 4 bases, leaving 16 bases between the germline ends. The CDR3 spans 15 residues. Germline V lookup: CDR1 SGHTA, CDR2 FQGNSA. The variable domain in full, with the rest retrieved from reference TRBV7-2 and TRBJ1-2, is GAGVSQSPSNKVTEKGKDVELRCDPISGHTALYWYRQSLGQGLEFLIYFQGNSAPDKSGLPSDRFSAERTGGSVSTLTIQRTQQEDSAVYLCASSSQAGTSYGYTFGSGTRLTVV.

The genes are TRBV30 and TRBJ2-7, with TRBD2 matching 10 bases. This CDR3 has 15 amino acids. Per germline, CDR1 GTSNPN and CDR2 SVGIG (reference sequence). V shed 2 bases, J shed 5 bases, and the junction held 9 bases outside the gene matches. CDR3 loop: CAWSPPLAGVNEQYF. The CDR3 nucleotides read TGTGCCTGGAGTCCACCCCTAGCGGGAGTCAACGAGCAGTACTTC. The variable domain in full, completed from reference TRBV30 and TRBJ2-7, reads SQTIHQWPATLVQPVGSPLSLECTVEGTSNPNLYWYRQAAGRGLQLLFYSVGIGQISSEVPQNLSASRPQDRQFILSSKKLLLSDSGFYLCAWSPPLAGVNEQYFGPGTRLTVT.

The chain employs TRBV5-1 and TRBJ1-3; tentative D call: TRBD1 (5 bases). Germline lookup yields CDR1 SGHRS and CDR2 YFSETQ. Trimming pared 3 bases from V and 0 bases from J, leaving 16 bases between. The CDR3 is 17 residues long. CDR3 loop: CASSSSPIDSSGNTIYF. The DNA of the CDR3 is TGCGCCAGCAGCTCCTCGCCGATTGACAGCTCTGGAAACACCATATATTTT.

The chain joins TRBV5-4 to TRBJ1-4, with D maybe TRBD1 (5 bases). V lost 0 bases to trimming and J lost 0 bases, with 12 bases between them. CDR3 length equals 17 residues. CDR1 and CDR2 from the germline V gene are SGHNT and YYREEE (reference sequence). The CDR3 loop reads CASSLAGGIATNEKLFF. In DNA, the CDR3 is TGTGCCAGCAGCTTGGCCGGGGGAATCGCAACTAATGAAAAACTGTTTTTT.

The rearrangement joins TRBV28 to TRBJ1-1, with unresolved D. V was clipped by 7 bases and J by 0 bases, with 12 bases between them. The CDR3 length is 14 residues. The germline CDR1 and CDR2 sequences are MDHEN and SYDVKM. Written as DNA, the CDR3 is TGTGCCAGCAACCCTGTCCAATTGAACACTGAAGCTTTCTTT. Protein: CASNPVQLNTEAFF. The complete variable domain, with remaining parts taken from reference TRBV28 and TRBJ1-1, reads DVKVTQSSRYLVKRTGEKVFLECVQDMDHENMFWYRQDPGLGLRLIYFSYDVKMKEKGDIPEGYSVSREKKERFSLILESASTNQTSMYLCASNPVQLNTEAFFGQGTRLTVV.

The chain has TRBV5-1 and TRBJ2-2; tentative D call: TRBD1 (6 bases). The V end lost 6 bases, the J end lost 7 bases, and 19 bases lay between the germline ends. There are 15 residues in the CDR3. Germline CDR1 SGHRS, CDR2 YFSETQ. In DNA, the CDR3 is TGCGCCAGCACCGAATTACAGGGTCAGGGCGGGGAGCTGTTTTTT. As protein: CASTELQGQGGELFF.

The chain carries TRBV9 and TRBJ2-3; D ambiguous. The germline gives CDR1 SGDLS, CDR2 YYNGEE. The CDR3 has 15 amino acids. The V and J ends lost 3 bases and 0 bases respectively, with 11 bases between them. The CDR3 here is CASSGRYSSTDTQYF. The CDR3 coding sequence is TGTGCCAGCAGCGGACGTTATTCTAGCACAGATACGCAGTATTTT. The full variable domain, its missing parts supplied by reference TRBV9 and TRBJ2-3, is DSGVTQTPKHLITATGQRVTLRCSPRSGDLSVYWYQQSLDQGLQFLIQYYNGEERAKGNILERFSAQQFPDLHSELNLSSLELGDSALYFCASSGRYSSTDTQYFGPGTRLTVL.